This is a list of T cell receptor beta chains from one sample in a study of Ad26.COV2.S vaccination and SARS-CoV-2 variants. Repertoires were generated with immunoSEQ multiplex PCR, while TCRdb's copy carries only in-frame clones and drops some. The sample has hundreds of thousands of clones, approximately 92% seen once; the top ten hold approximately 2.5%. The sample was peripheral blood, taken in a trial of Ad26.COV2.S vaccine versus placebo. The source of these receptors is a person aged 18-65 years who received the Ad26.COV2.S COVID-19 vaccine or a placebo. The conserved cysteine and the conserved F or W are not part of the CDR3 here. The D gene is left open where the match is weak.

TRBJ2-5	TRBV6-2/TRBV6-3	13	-	ASSSTGWAVETQY
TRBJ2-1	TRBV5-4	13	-	ASSLTDLSYNEQF
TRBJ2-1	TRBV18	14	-	ASSHRAVTVGSEQF
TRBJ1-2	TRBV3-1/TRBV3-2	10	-	ASSQNTYGYT
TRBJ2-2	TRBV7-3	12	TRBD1	ASRRTGNTGELF
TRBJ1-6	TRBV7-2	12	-	ASSVWQGLSPLH
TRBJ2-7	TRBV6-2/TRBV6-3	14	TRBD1	ASSLYLGQGTYEQY
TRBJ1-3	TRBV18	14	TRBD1	ASSQGQGLSGNTIY
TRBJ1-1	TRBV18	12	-	ASSPGQRWTEAF
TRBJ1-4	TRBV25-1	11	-	ASSRQSNEKLF
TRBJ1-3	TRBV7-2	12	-	ATHGGWFGNTIY
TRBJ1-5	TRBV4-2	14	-	ASSQEGTRGNQPQH
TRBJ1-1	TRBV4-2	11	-	ASSQVGVTEAF
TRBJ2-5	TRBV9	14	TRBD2	ASSVRPRVGGATQY
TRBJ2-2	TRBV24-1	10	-	ATSPSTGELF
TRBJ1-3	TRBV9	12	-	ASSPILSGNTIY
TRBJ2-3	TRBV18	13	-	ASSPPAGSTDTQY
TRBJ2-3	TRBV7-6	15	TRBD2	ASSTYSLAGSTDTQY
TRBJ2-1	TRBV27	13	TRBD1	ASGNGQALHNEQF
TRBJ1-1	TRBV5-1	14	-	ASSLAPIWEDTEAF
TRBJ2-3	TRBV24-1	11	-	ATSGLGTDTQY
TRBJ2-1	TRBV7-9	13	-	ASSPSYFSYNEQF
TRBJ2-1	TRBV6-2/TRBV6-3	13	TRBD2	ASSYGERETNEQF
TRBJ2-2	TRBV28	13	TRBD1	ASSDQGTATGELF
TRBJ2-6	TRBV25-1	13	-	ASSADRFGANVLT
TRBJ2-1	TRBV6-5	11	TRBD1	ASSLDRAREQF
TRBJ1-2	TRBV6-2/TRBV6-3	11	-	ASSSRQHDGYT
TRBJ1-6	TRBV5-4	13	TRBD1	ASSLGGQGDSPLH
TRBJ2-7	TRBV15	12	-	ATSRGTGSYEQY
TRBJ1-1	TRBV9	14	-	ASSARDTGLNTEAF
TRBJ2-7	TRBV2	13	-	ASRVRSGGSYEQY
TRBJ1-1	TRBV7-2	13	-	ASSLVGGARTEAF